Listed here are 10 T cell receptor beta chains from one sample, sequenced in a study of shared clonotypes between healthy human individuals. The method was immunoSEQ multiplex PCR; TCRdb's version includes in-frame clones alone and lacks a portion of them. The repertoire includes hundreds of thousands of clones, roughly 70% of them detected once, and 1.5% to 2% sits in the top ten. Sequencing input: memory CD4+ T cells sorted from blood. Regarding subset: CD45RA-negative fraction. The receptors were sampled from a woman aged 25 to 45 in good health.

The V call is TRBV11-1, the J call TRBJ1-1; no firm D call. V lost 5 bases, J lost 6 bases, and 16 bases lay in between. Germline V CDR1 and CDR2: SGHAT, FQDESV (reference sequence). The length of the CDR3 is 14 residues. This CDR3 reads CASSDIRVGPEAFF. Here the CDR3 DNA reads TGTGCCAGCAGCGATATTAGGGTCGGGCCTGAAGCTTTCTTT.

This clone has at least ten counts. This same CDR3 is encoded by further DNA sequences in the sample. CDR3 nucleotides: TGTGCCAGCAGCTTGGCAGGGGGTTACAATGAGCAGTTCTTC. Protein: CASSLAGGYNEQFF. V usage is TRBV11-3 and J usage is TRBJ2-1, with 7 bases matching TRBD1. Germline loops: CDR1 SGHNT, CDR2 YENEEA. The CDR3 has 14 residues. Losses at the gene ends were 3 bases for V and 4 bases for J; bases not matched to a gene: 3.

This clone has a handful of counts. This rearrangement joins TRBV9 to TRBJ2-1; the D is unclear. The CDR3 is 14 residues long. From germline, CDR1 is SGDLS and CDR2 YYNGEE. Deletions cut 4 bases from V and 2 bases from J, with 10 bases between. CDR3 sequence: CASSRGRTYNEQFF. CDR3 bases: TGTGCCAGCAGCAGAGGACGAACCTACAATGAGCAGTTCTTC.

The chain recombines TRBV4-1 with TRBJ2-7; 13 nucleotides align to TRBD2. The CDR3 runs 16 residues. CDR1 and CDR2 (germline): MGHRA, YSYEKL. After removal of 4 bases from V and 1 base from J, the junction contained 4 bases not matched to a gene. The DNA of the CDR3 is TGCGCCAGCAGCCCCGGGGGACTAGCGGGATCCTACGAGCAGTACTTC. Translated: CASSPGGLAGSYEQYF.

The V call is TRBV6-5, the J call TRBJ1-1; the match to TRBD1 covers 7 bases. The CDR3 sequence is 14 residues long. The J segment lost 3 bases and the V segment lost 3 bases, leaving 4 bases of the junction unmatched. Germline V gene lookup returns CDR1 MNHEY and CDR2 SVGAGI. The CDR3 DNA is TGTGCCAGCAGTTATCAGGGGGGGGACACTGAAGCTTTCTTT. Its translation is CASSYQGGDTEAFF.

In its sample, this clone was seen a few times. The rearrangement links TRBV25-1 to TRBJ1-1; 12 nucleotides match TRBD1. CDR1 MGHDK and CDR2 SYGVNS come from the germline V gene. The CDR3 is made up of 15 amino acids. The V segment lost 3 bases and the J segment 6 bases; nucleotides outside the gene matches: 5. CDR3 in amino acids: CASSEPGQGASEAFF. The CDR3 nucleotides read TGTGCCAGCAGTGAGCCGGGACAGGGGGCCTCTGAAGCTTTCTTT.

The chain carries TRBV28 and TRBJ2-3; 9 nucleotides align to TRBD1. This CDR3 has 16 amino acids. Trimming cost V 6 bases and J 1 base; bases outside gene matches: 8. CDR1 and CDR2 from the germline V gene are MDHEN and SYDVKM. The CDR3 protein is CASRPGQGRRTDTQYF. The CDR3 DNA reads TGTGCCAGCAGACCGGGACAGGGTCGGCGCACAGATACGCAGTATTTT.

CDR3 nucleotides: TGTGCCAGTAGTACGGCGTCCTCCTACAATGAGCAGTTCTTC. It specifies CASSTASSYNEQFF. The gene calls are TRBV19 and TRBJ2-1; D is uncertain. The CDR3 consists of 14 residues. The germline V gene has CDR1 LNHDA and CDR2 SQIVND (reference sequence). Trimming removed 4 bases from V and 0 bases from J, with 7 bases in between.

The rearrangement uses TRBV10-3 and TRBJ2-1, with a tentative D call TRBD2 (5 bases). With 4 bases removed from V and 2 bases from J, the gap between germline ends came to 12 bases. Germline V lookup: CDR1 ENHRY, CDR2 SYGVKD. The CDR3 totals 15 residues. CDR3 DNA sequence: TGTGCCATCAGTGGGCCAAGAGGGACCTACAATGAGCAGTTCTTC. Translating gives CAISGPRGTYNEQFF.

The chain couples TRBV7-2 to TRBJ2-3, with TRBD2 matching over 12 bases. Germline V gene data show CDR1 as SGHTA and CDR2 as FQGNSA. Unmatched junction bases numbered 8, after V lost 5 bases and J lost 2 bases. This CDR3 comprises 17 residues. The CDR3 here is CASSPGLAGIHTDTQYF. The CDR3 nucleotides are TGTGCCAGCAGCCCGGGACTAGCGGGCATTCACACAGATACGCAGTATTTT. Full variable domain (rest looked up from reference TRBV7-2 and TRBJ2-3): GAGVSQSPSNKVTEKGKDVELRCDPISGHTALYWYRQSLGQGLEFLIYFQGNSAPDKSGLPSDRFSAERTGGSVSTLTIQRTQQEDSAVYLCASSPGLAGIHTDTQYFGPGTRLTVL.